This is a list of T cell receptor beta chains from one sample in a study of T-cell reconstitution after alpha-beta-depleted transplantation in children. TCRdb processed the PCR reads anew with MiXCR; each CDR3 protein has one entry. The sample carries hundreds of thousands of distinct CDR3 sequences, 16% recorded once. Sequencing used PBMCs from the stem cell graft donor, obtained from the stem cell graft. The receptors derive from a human donor who donated a stem cell graft to a child with acute myeloid leukemia. CDR3s include the opening cysteine and the closing phenylalanine or tryptophan. The order of the fields is J gene, clone size, V gene, D gene, CDR3 DNA, CDR3 protein. A D gene is named only where the DNA matches it firmly. Size is stated for part of the rows, as once, few or many counts, or as a class when the clone is expanded.

>TRBJ2-3|NA|TRBV9|NA
TGTGCCCGCAGCCAACTGGTGGCAGATACGCAGTATTTT
CARSQLVADTQYF
>TRBJ1-1|NA|TRBV29-1|TRBD1
TGCAGCGTTCTCCCTTGGACAGGGGGTATCACTGAAGCTTTCTTT
CSVLPWTGGITEAFF
>TRBJ1-2|NA|TRBV12-3/TRBV12-4|NA
TGTGCCAGCAGAAATGGGATAGGGGGAATCTATGGCTACACCTTC
CASRNGIGGIYGYTF
>TRBJ2-3|few|TRBV4-2|TRBD1
TGTGCCAGCAGCCAAGATAGGTTGACAGGGCCAGAGGGAGATACGCAGTATTTT
CASSQDRLTGPEGDTQYF
>TRBJ2-1|NA|TRBV30|TRBD1
TGTGCCTGGAGTGGCGACAGGGACACCTACAATGAGCAGTTCTTC
CAWSGDRDTYNEQFF
>TRBJ1-1|NA|TRBV2|NA
TGTGCCAGCCGGGACGGGCCGTTT
CASRDGPF
>TRBJ1-2|few|TRBV7-2|NA
TGTGCCAGCACCTCAGCGGGTCAAGGGGCGTATGGCTACACCTTC
CASTSAGQGAYGYTF
>TRBJ1-2|NA|TRBV25-1|NA
TGTGCCAGCAGTGGTTTGGGGGGGAAGGACTATGGCTACACCTTC
CASSGLGGKDYGYTF
>TRBJ1-1|NA|TRBV18|TRBD1
TGTGCCAGCTCACCCATCGAGGGACAGGGCACTGAAGCTTTCTTT
CASSPIEGQGTEAFF
>TRBJ2-1|many|TRBV27|NA
TGTGCCAGCAGTTGGGGGCGGGACCCTTACAATGAGCAGTTCTTC
CASSWGRDPYNEQFF
>TRBJ2-5|many|TRBV29-1|NA
TGCAGCGTTGAAGGAGCAAGGGTGGGGAAAGAGACCCAGTACTTC
CSVEGARVGKETQYF
>TRBJ2-3|many|TRBV7-2|NA
TGTGCCAGCAGCTTTGGGCTAGACGCAGATACGCAGTATTTT
CASSFGLDADTQYF
>TRBJ2-3|many|TRBV20-1|NA
TGCAGTACCGACGGAGGGAGCACAGATACGCAGTATTTT
CSTDGGSTDTQYF
>TRBJ2-1|few|TRBV7-7|TRBD1
TGTGCCAGCAGCTTAAAACCCGACAGGGGGAGAGGTGAGCAGTTCTTC
CASSLKPDRGRGEQFF
>TRBJ2-5|few|TRBV6-2/TRBV6-3|TRBD1
TGTGCCAGCAGAACCGACAGGGGGAGGGATGAGACCCAGTACTTC
CASRTDRGRDETQYF
>TRBJ2-2|NA|TRBV5-5|NA
TGTGCCAGCAGCTATGGAATCACCGGGGAGCTGTTTTTT
CASSYGITGELFF
>TRBJ1-1|many|TRBV20-1|NA
TGCAGTGCTAGAGTTCCAGGCATTACTGAAGCTTTCTTT
CSARVPGITEAFF
>TRBJ2-7|few|TRBV20-1|TRBD1
TGCAGTGCCAACCCAGACAGGGGGCACTCCTACGAGCAGTACTTC
CSANPDRGHSYEQYF
>TRBJ1-4|many|TRBV29-1|NA
TGCAGCGTTCGACCACACGATAAGTTTGAAAAACTGTTTTTT
CSVRPHDKFEKLFF
>TRBJ2-3|many|TRBV4-3|TRBD2
TGCGCCAGCAGCCAAGGCCGCGGGGGGGCGACAGATACGCAGTATTTT
CASSQGRGGATDTQYF
>TRBJ1-6|many|TRBV12-3/TRBV12-4|NA
TGTGCCAGCAGTTTAGGGGCGCCCGGTAATTCACCCCTCCACTTT
CASSLGAPGNSPLHF
>TRBJ1-3|few|TRBV20-1|TRBD1
TGCAGTGCCTTCGACAGGGCCTCTGGAAACACCATATATTTT
CSAFDRASGNTIYF